One and the same sample provided the 4 T cell receptor beta chains below, sequenced in a study of blood T cell repertoires in COVID-19. TCRdb's table, derived via immunoSEQ multiplex PCR, lists solely in-frame clones and lacks some. The table shows roughly 170,000 clones, with less than 90% occurring only once. The sequenced material came from peripheral blood. Every receptor here comes from a man in his 70s with active or convalescent COVID-19.

CDR3: CASRTTGEGSFTKNIQYF. The DNA for the CDR3 is TGCGCCAGCAGGACGACAGGGGAGGGTAGTTTCACCAAAAACATTCAGTACTTC. The rearrangement links TRBV5-1 to TRBJ2-4; perhaps TRBD1 as D (8 bases). The length of the CDR3 is 18 residues. The germline V gene has CDR1 SGHRS and CDR2 YFSETQ. The germline V and J ends were trimmed by 5 bases and 2 bases, with 23 bases remaining between them.

V is TRBV2 and J is TRBJ2-3, with D possibly matching TRBD1 (6 bases). V lost 7 bases to trimming and J lost 8 bases, with 13 bases between them. This CDR3 has 12 amino acids. CDR1 and CDR2 (germline): SNHLY, FYNNEI. CDR3 amino acids: CASTPGQPTQYF. Written as DNA, the CDR3 is TGTGCCAGCACCCCGGGACAACCTACGCAGTATTTT.

The V call is TRBV10-1, the J call TRBJ2-7; 7 nucleotides align to TRBD1. After removal of 6 bases from V and 3 bases from J, the junction contained 11 bases not matched to a gene. This CDR3 spans 15 amino acids. The germline V gene has CDR1 WNHNN and CDR2 SYGVQD (reference sequence). This CDR3 is CASSPGQAPYYEQYF. The CDR3 DNA reads TGCGCCAGCAGCCCCGGACAGGCGCCGTACTACGAGCAGTACTTC.

This clone was counted once. The gene calls are TRBV7-3 and TRBJ1-1; no clear D. Between the trimmed V and J ends, which lost 5 bases and 0 bases, there was a span of 13 bases. The CDR3 runs 15 residues. Germline values: CDR1 SGHTA, CDR2 FQGTGA. The CDR3 sequence: CASSPSAGMNTEAFF. In nucleotides, the CDR3 is TGTGCCAGCAGCCCTTCGGCAGGTATGAACACTGAAGCTTTCTTT.